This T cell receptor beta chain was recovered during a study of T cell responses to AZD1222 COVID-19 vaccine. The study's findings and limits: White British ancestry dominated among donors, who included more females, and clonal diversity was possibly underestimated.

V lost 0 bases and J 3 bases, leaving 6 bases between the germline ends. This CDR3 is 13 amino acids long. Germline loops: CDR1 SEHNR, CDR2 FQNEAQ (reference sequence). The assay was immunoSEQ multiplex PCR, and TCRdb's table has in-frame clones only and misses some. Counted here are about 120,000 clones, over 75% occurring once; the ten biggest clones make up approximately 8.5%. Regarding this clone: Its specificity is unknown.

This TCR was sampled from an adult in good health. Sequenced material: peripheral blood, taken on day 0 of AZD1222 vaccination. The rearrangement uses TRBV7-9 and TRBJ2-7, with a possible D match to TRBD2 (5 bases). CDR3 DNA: TGTGCCAGCAGCTTAGCGGCGGGCTACGAGCAGTACTTC. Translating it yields CASSLAAGYEQYF.